The present TCR beta chain was sequenced within a study of T cells expressing NK-cell markers. Note on this clonotype: Its cognate antigen is unknown.

Germline CDR1 reads SGHAT; CDR2 reads FQDESV (reference sequence). The CDR3 runs to 17 residues. Broader study findings: NKG2C+ dominant clonotype frequencies in about six donors were 1.0-7.0% of CD8+ T cells.

TCRdb re-called the 5' RACE reads and gives one entry per CDR3 protein, without DNA. This table holds about 300,000 distinct CDR3 sequences. The receptor was derived from a woman between 18 and 70 years old in good health. What was sequenced was blood T cells: a sorted CD56 or NKG2C T cell subset, CD4+ or CD8+ T cells, or bulk PBMC T cells (not recorded which). The chain couples TRBV11-1 to TRBJ2-1; as DNA is missing, the TRBD2 call by TCRdb cannot be tested. CDR3 amino acids: CASSLVRASGRGSEQFF.